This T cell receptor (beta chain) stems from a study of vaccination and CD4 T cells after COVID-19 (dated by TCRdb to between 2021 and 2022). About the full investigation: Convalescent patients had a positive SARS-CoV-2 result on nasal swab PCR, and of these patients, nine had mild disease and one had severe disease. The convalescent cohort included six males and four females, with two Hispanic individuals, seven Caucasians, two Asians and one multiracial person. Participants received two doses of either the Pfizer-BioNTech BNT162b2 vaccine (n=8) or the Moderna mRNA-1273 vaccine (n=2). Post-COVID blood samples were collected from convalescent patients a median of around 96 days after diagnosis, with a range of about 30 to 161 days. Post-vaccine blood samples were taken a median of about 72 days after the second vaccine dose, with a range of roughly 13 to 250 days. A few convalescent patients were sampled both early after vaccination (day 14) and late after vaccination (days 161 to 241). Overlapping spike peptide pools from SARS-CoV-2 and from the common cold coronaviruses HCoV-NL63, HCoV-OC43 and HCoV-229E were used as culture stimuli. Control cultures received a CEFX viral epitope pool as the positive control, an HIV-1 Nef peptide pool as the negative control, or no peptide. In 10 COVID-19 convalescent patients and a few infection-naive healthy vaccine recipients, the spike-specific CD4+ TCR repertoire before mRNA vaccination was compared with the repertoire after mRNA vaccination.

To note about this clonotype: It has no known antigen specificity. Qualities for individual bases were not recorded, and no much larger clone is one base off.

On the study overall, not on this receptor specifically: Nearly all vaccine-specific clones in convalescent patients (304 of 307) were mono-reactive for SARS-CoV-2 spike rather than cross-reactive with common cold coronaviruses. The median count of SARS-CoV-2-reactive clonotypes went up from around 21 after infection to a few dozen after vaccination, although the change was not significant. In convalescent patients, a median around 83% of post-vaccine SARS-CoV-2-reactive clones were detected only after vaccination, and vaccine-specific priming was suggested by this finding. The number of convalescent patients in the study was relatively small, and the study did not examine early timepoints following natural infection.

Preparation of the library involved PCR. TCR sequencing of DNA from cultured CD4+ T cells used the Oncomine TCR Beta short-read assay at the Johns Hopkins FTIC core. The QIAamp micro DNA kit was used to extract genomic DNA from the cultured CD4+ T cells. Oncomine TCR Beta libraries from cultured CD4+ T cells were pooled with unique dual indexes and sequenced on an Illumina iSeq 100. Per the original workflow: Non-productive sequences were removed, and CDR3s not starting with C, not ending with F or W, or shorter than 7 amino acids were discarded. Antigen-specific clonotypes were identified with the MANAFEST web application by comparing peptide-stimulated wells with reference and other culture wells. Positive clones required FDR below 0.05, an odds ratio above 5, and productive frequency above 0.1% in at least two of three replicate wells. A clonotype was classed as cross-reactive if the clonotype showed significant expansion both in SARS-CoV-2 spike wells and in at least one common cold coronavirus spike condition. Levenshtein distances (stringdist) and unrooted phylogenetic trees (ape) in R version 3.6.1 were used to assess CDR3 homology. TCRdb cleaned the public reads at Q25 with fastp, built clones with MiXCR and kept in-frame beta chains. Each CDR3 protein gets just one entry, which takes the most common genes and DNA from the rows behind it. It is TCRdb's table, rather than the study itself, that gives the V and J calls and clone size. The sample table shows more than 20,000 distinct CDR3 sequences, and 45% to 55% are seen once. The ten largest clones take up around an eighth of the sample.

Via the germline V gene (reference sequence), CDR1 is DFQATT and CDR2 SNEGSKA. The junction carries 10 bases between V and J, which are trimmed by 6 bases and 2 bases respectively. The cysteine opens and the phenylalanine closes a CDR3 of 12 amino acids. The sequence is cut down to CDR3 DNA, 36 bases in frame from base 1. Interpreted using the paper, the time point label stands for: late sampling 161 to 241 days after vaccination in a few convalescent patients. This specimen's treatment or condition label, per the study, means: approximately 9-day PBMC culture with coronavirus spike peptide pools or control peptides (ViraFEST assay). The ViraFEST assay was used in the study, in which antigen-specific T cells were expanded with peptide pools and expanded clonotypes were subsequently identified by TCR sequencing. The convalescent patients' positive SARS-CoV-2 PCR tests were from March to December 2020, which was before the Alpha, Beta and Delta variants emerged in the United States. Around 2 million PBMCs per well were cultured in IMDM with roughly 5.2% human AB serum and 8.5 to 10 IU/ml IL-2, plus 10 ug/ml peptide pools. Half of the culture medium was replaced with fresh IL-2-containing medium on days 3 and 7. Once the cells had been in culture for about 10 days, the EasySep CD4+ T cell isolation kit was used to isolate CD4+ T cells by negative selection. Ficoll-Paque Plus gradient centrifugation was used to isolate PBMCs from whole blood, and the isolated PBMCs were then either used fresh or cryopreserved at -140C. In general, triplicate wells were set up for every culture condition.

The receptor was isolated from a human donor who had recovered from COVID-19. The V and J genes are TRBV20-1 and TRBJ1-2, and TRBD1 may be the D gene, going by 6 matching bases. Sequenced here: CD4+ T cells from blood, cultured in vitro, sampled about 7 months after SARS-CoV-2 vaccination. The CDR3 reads CSAHRVNYGYTF. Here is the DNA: TGCAGTGCGCACAGGGTAAACTATGGCTACACCTTC.